The 9 T cell receptor beta chains below were found in one sample sequenced in a study of post-analysis software for immune sequencing data. Study results and limitations: Controls showed lower frequencies than patients for roughly five TRBV segments, and TRBV5-6, TRBV5-1 and TRBV20-1 were among these.

Antigen specificity for these receptors is unknown. Included in the TCR beta cDNA libraries were unique molecular identifiers. MiXCR was run by TCRdb on the PCR reads, yielding one entry per CDR3 protein. In the table there are fewer than 700,000 distinct CDR3 sequences, about 44% of which are singletons. Sample: blood. The receptor source for this set is a girl between 5 and 17 years old with multiple sclerosis.

The table lists this clonotype with a few counts. The chain combines TRBV9 with TRBJ2-3; 10 bases are a match to TRBD2. This CDR3 contains 16 residues. The junction had 3 bases not matched to a gene; V was cut back by 0 bases and J by 2 bases. Germline assignment: CDR1 SGDLS and CDR2 YYNGEE. This CDR3 reads CASSVGLAGVTDTQYF. CDR3 nucleotides: TGTGCCAGCAGCGTAGGGCTAGCGGGAGTCACAGATACGCAGTATTTT.

The chain combines TRBV30 with TRBJ1-6; D not resolved. V lost 5 bases and J 10 bases, leaving 12 bases between the germline ends. The CDR3 covers 12 residues. Germline lookup yields CDR1 GTSNPN and CDR2 SVGIG (reference sequence). The CDR3 sequence: CAWWRDGSPLHF. CDR3 DNA sequence: TGTGCCTGGTGGAGAGACGGCTCACCCCTCCACTTT. The variable domain in full, completed from reference TRBV30 and TRBJ1-6, reads SQTIHQWPATLVQPVGSPLSLECTVEGTSNPNLYWYRQAAGRGLQLLFYSVGIGQISSEVPQNLSASRPQDRQFILSSKKLLLSDSGFYLCAWWRDGSPLHFGNGTRLTVT.

This clonotype was detected only a few times. The chain employs TRBV7-9 and TRBJ2-5; 10 nucleotides line up with TRBD1. Germline CDR1 SEHNR, CDR2 FQNEAQ (reference sequence). The trim removed 5 bases at V and 4 bases at J, leaving 7 bases unmatched. The CDR3 has 15 residues. The CDR3 spells CASSPPTGGTETQYF. CDR3 DNA: TGTGCCAGCAGCCCACCGACAGGGGGCACAGAGACCCAGTACTTC.

The sample holds a few counts of this clonotype. The chain joins TRBV3-1 to TRBJ1-2; D gene uncertain. V was shortened by 4 bases and J by 0 bases, with 9 bases between the two germline ends. This CDR3 region has 14 residues. Germline CDR1 is LGHDT and CDR2 is YNNKEL (reference sequence). The CDR3 region has the DNA TGTGCCAGCAGCCGTAAAAGGACTAACTATGGCTACACCTTC. This codes for CASSRKRTNYGYTF.

This clonotype turned up a few times. This sequence joins TRBV20-1 and TRBJ2-7; a possible D gene is TRBD2 (6 bases). Trimming removed 1 base at V and 1 base at J, with 11 bases between. This CDR3 is 14 amino acids long. Germline CDR1 DFQATT, CDR2 SNEGSKA (reference sequence). CDR3 in amino acids: CSARGGLDSYEQYF. The CDR3 DNA is TGCAGTGCTAGAGGGGGACTGGATTCCTACGAGCAGTACTTC.

This rearrangement joins TRBV10-3 to TRBJ2-4, with 7 nucleotides matching TRBD2. The J call could be wrong; TRBJ2-7 is a better fit for the DNA end. The CDR3 loop spans 16 amino acids. CDR1 is ENHRY, CDR2 SYGVKD, per germline. CDR3 nucleotides: TGTGCCATCAGTGAGTACCCCGGGACTACGACCTACGAGCAGTACTTC. It encodes CAISEYPGTTTYEQYF.

The chain recombines TRBV4-2 with TRBJ1-5; no firm D call. This CDR3 comprises 15 residues. Per the germline V gene, CDR1 is LGHNA and CDR2 is YNFKEQ. Trimming removed 3 bases from V and 3 bases from J, with 12 bases in between. This chain's CDR3 is CASSQNFDTNQPQHF. The CDR3 region has the DNA TGTGCCAGCAGCCAGAATTTTGACACCAATCAGCCCCAGCATTTT.

V usage is TRBV29-1 and J usage is TRBJ2-3; possible D gene TRBD1, 6 bases. Germline CDR1 is SQVTM and CDR2 is ANQGSEA. V gave up 5 bases and J gave up 2 bases, with 8 bases separating them. CDR3 length: 12 amino acids. The DNA of the CDR3 is TGCAGCGTTCACAGGGACACAGATACGCAGTATTTT. Residues: CSVHRDTDTQYF.

This clonotype turned up a few times. The rearrangement joins TRBV20-1 to TRBJ2-1; D possibly uses TRBD1 or TRBD2 (5 bases each). There are 14 residues in the CDR3. The germline V and J ends were trimmed by 3 bases and 7 bases, with 16 bases remaining between them. Germline CDR1 reads DFQATT; CDR2 reads SNEGSKA (reference sequence). The CDR3 DNA reads as TGCAGTGCTAGGGGGGACCAGCTAGGGAATGAGCAGTTCTTC. This translates into CSARGDQLGNEQFF.